The 11 T cell receptor beta chains presented below share a single source sample, sequenced in a study of blood T cell repertoires in COVID-19 (dated by TCRdb to 2018 to 2021). Library generation was performed with the immunoSEQ multiplex PCR assay. In TCRdb, the immuneACCESS table is reduced to in-frame sequences with V and J assigned. These tables do not hold every clone; where another copy was compared, an unresolved V gene accounts for under half, and the others remain unexplained. This sample lists around 140,000 clones; about 87% were detected once. Of the sample, about 11% is held by the ten largest clones. Material for sequencing was PBMCs or T cells enriched from blood (not recorded which). All receptors come from a man in his fifties or sixties who had recovered from COVID-19.

The chain recombines TRBV15 with TRBJ1-5; no reliable D call. Germline CDR1 reads LNHNV; CDR2 reads YYDKDF (reference sequence). The CDR3 loop spans 16 amino acids. V was clipped by 2 bases and J by 2 bases, with 13 bases between them. The CDR3 region is CATSRRSNSGNQPQHF. CDR3 DNA: TGTGCCACCAGCAGACGCTCTAACAGTGGCAATCAGCCCCAGCATTTT.

Concerning this clone: Other nucleotide sequences in the sample specify the same CDR3. The CDR3 loop is CAISTGTGDYGYTF. The CDR3 DNA reads as TGTGCCATCAGCACCGGGACAGGGGACTATGGCTACACCTTC. The V gene is TRBV10-3, the J gene TRBJ1-2; TRBD1 matches 10 bases. V shed 6 bases, J shed 3 bases, and the junction held 4 bases outside the gene matches. The CDR3 loop spans 14 amino acids. Germline CDR1 reads ENHRY; CDR2 reads SYGVKD.

This rearrangement joins TRBV13 to TRBJ2-5, with TRBD1 matching over 9 bases. This CDR3 region has 15 residues. V lost 4 bases, J lost 5 bases, and 8 bases stayed unmatched. Germline CDR1 PRHDT, CDR2 FYEKMQ (reference sequence). The CDR3 here is CASSSRQGGGETQYF. The CDR3 nucleotides read TGTGCCAGCAGCTCAAGACAGGGGGGAGGTGAGACCCAGTACTTC. The entire variable domain, with the rest obtained from reference TRBV13 and TRBJ2-5, is as follows: AAGVIQSPRHLIKEKRETATLKCYPIPRHDTVYWYQQGPGQDPQFLISFYEKMQSDKGSIPDRFSAQQFSDYHSELNMSSLELGDSALYFCASSSRQGGGETQYFGPGTRLLVL.

The sample holds a few counts of this clone. The genes are TRBV10-1 and TRBJ2-7, with 10 bases fitting TRBD2. V dropped 8 bases and J dropped 7; count of bases not matched to a gene: 8. The CDR3 is 13 amino acids. Germline values: CDR1 WNHNN, CDR2 SYGVQD (reference sequence). CDR3 bases: TGCGCCAGCTCCCCTAGCGGGAGAGAAGAGCAGTACTTC. Residues: CASSPSGREEQYF.

This chain links TRBV5-5 with TRBJ1-2, with no clear D. CDR1 SGHKS and CDR2 YYEKEE come from the germline V gene (reference sequence). The CDR3 has 11 residues. V was shortened by 2 bases and J by 9 bases, with 8 bases between the two germline ends. In DNA, the CDR3 is TGTGCCAGCAGCTTAGACTGGAGCTACACCTTC. It specifies CASSLDWSYTF.

This chain links TRBV6-5 with TRBJ2-7, with D tentatively TRBD2 (6 bases). CDR1 is MNHEY and CDR2 is SVGAGI in the germline V gene. Trimming cost V 2 bases and J 3 bases, with 8 bases left between them. This CDR3 contains 13 residues. The CDR3 DNA reads as TGTGCCAGCAGTTACGCGGGGAGCTACGAGCAGTACTTC. Protein: CASSYAGSYEQYF.

This chain connects TRBV30 to TRBJ1-5; TRBD1 agrees at 7 bases. This CDR3 is built from 14 residues. CDR1 is GTSNPN, CDR2 SVGIG, per germline (reference sequence). With V trimmed by 2 bases and J by 6 bases, 7 bases remained unmatched. The CDR3 spells CAWSSGGGGQPQHF. CDR3 nucleotide sequence: TGTGCCTGGAGTTCAGGGGGAGGCGGTCAGCCCCAGCATTTT.

This clone was seen a single time. V is TRBV7-3 and J is TRBJ2-2; D is uncertain. V dropped 2 bases and J dropped 5 bases, with 12 bases sitting between them. This CDR3 contains 15 residues. In germline, CDR1 is SGHTA, CDR2 FQGTGA. The CDR3 region has the DNA TGTGCCAGCAGCTTACGTCCCCTCGGGACCGGGGAGCTGTTTTTT. Amino acid sequence: CASSLRPLGTGELFF.

Remarks on this clone: The germline gene is not matched at one end of the junction; a read error may be the cause. The chain links TRBV19 to TRBJ1-6, with TRBD1 matching over 8 bases. In germline, CDR1 is LNHDA, CDR2 SQIVND (reference sequence). CDR3 length: 15 residues. DNA for the CDR3: TGTGCCAGTAGCATAGCGGACAGGGATAATTCACCCCTCCACTTT. Translated: CASSIADRDNSPLHF.

V and J are TRBV15 and TRBJ2-7; possibly TRBD1 for D (6 bases). The ends were cut back, 0 bases at V and 9 bases at J, with 12 bases in the middle. The CDR3 has 13 residues. CDR1 is LNHNV and CDR2 is YYDKDF in the germline V gene (reference sequence). The CDR3 coding sequence is TGTGCCACCAGCAGAGATTATATGGACAGGCAGTACTTC. Its protein product is CATSRDYMDRQYF.

The J gene is TRBJ2-7, the V gene TRBV18; 7 nucleotides align to TRBD2. Germline values: CDR1 KGHSH, CDR2 LQKENI. This CDR3 is built from 14 residues. The junction had 7 bases not matched to a gene; V was cut back by 8 bases and J by 0 bases. CDR3 sequence (DNA): TGTGCCAGCGGGGCGGGAGCGACCTCCTACGAGCAGTACTTC. This gives the protein CASGAGATSYEQYF.